This T cell receptor beta chain was recorded in a study of T-cell memory formation after mild COVID-19. The CDR3 loop spans 14 amino acids. From germline, CDR1 is SEHNR and CDR2 FQNEAQ (reference sequence). V was shortened by 5 bases and J by 4 bases, with 11 bases between the two germline ends. TCRdb passed the 5' RACE reads through MiXCR, listing each CDR3 protein once. The sample yields more than 250,000 distinct CDR3 sequences, about a sixth seen once. In its sample, this clonotype was seen many times. The sequence was collected from a man aged 18 to 30 who had mild COVID-19 (a few samples of this study predate the infection). Cell type and time point are not known. The rearrangement uses TRBV7-9 and TRBJ2-2; D unclear. The sequencing input was PBMCs or a T cell subset sorted from them (not recorded which). Here the CDR3 DNA reads TGTGCCAGCAGCCACCGGGTCCCCACCGGGGAGCTGTTTTTT. Translating gives CASSHRVPTGELFF.